These 26 T cell receptor beta chains were sequenced from one sample in a study of CD8+CD57+ T cells in acquired aplastic anemia. The template used for profiling TCR beta VDJ and CDR3 was genomic DNA. One entry per CDR3 protein, called by TCRdb with MiXCR from the reads. The repertoire includes fewer than 200,000 distinct CDR3 sequences, about 70% of them detected once, and around 45% sits in the top ten. The sequenced patients had an expansion of CD8+CD57+ cells seen by flow cytometry. The source material was sorted CD4+, CD8+, or CD8+CD57+ T cells (not recorded which) from PBMCs. Receptors were obtained from a human donor with aplastic anemia.

V and J are TRBV20-1 and TRBJ2-2; 14 bases align to TRBD2. The CDR3 consists of 16 residues. With V trimmed by 1 base and J by 7 bases, 5 bases remained unmatched. Germline values: CDR1 DFQATT, CDR2 SNEGSKA (reference sequence). CDR3 loop: CSARGLAGGPYGELFF. In DNA, the CDR3 is TGCAGTGCTAGAGGACTAGCGGGGGGGCCGTACGGGGAGCTGTTTTTT.

The chain carries TRBV19 and TRBJ2-1, with D hard to call. The germline V and J ends were trimmed by 2 bases and 1 base, with 9 bases remaining between them. CDR1 and CDR2 (germline): LNHDA, SQIVND (reference sequence). This CDR3 contains 15 residues. In DNA, the CDR3 is TGTGCCAGTAGTATACGTGAAGGGTCCTACAATGAGCAGTTCTTC. Protein product: CASSIREGSYNEQFF.

The CDR3 region has the DNA TGTGCCACCAGTTCTCTAGCGGGAGGGTCTTCCTACAATGAGCAGTTCTTC. Translation gives CATSSLAGGSSYNEQFF. This sequence joins TRBV24-1 and TRBJ2-1, with TRBD2 identical over 12 bases. CDR3 size: 17 residues. Losses at the gene ends were 6 bases for V and 1 base for J; bases not matched to a gene: 6. CDR1 KGHDR and CDR2 SFDVKD come from the germline V gene.

The genes are TRBV25-1 and TRBJ2-1; 8 nucleotides agree with TRBD2. The junction had 4 bases not matched to a gene; V was cut back by 4 bases and J by 14 bases. Germline-derived CDR1 and CDR2 are MGHDK and SYGVNS. This CDR3 has 11 residues. CDR3 sequence (DNA): TGTGCCAGCAGTGGTGGTAGCGGGAAGTTCTTC. Translated: CASSGGSGKFF.

CDR3 nucleotides: TGTGCCACCAGTGATTTGGGGGCAGGGGTTCAAGAGACCCAGTACTTC. Amino acid sequence: CATSDLGAGVQETQYF. J is TRBJ2-5 and V is TRBV7-2; maybe TRBD1 (6 bases). Between the trimmed V and J ends, which lost 10 bases and 2 bases, there was a span of 23 bases. The germline V gene has CDR1 SGHTA and CDR2 FQGNSA. CDR3 length: 16 residues.

This clonotype was observed a handful of times. The chain joins TRBV19 to TRBJ2-7, with 9 bases that match TRBD1. The CDR3 is 14 residues long. The ends lost 5 bases at V and 2 bases at J; junction bases unmatched: 4. The germline V gene has CDR1 LNHDA and CDR2 SQIVND (reference sequence). As DNA, the CDR3 is TGTGCCAGTAGTCGACAGGGGGTCCCCTACGAGCAGTACTTC. This gives the protein CASSRQGVPYEQYF.

The chain joins TRBV7-3 to TRBJ2-1; 8 bases are shared with TRBD2. CDR3 size: 16 residues. CDR1 SGHTA and CDR2 FQGTGA come from the germline V gene. Trimming at V came to 5 bases and at J to 10 bases, leaving 16 bases not matched to a gene. For the CDR3, the DNA is TGTGCCAGCAGCCAGCCCGGGACTAGACCGGCAGAGGAGCAGTTCTTC. Its translation is CASSQPGTRPAEEQFF.

The chain links TRBV7-8 to TRBJ2-7; D remains ambiguous. Trimming took 6 bases from V and 1 from J, leaving 13 bases between them. Per the germline V gene, CDR1 is SGHVS and CDR2 is FQNEAQ. There are 14 residues in the CDR3. The CDR3 DNA reads as TGTGCCAGCAGTTACGGGCCCACTTCCTACGAGCAGTACTTC. Translating it yields CASSYGPTSYEQYF.

In regard to this clonotype: One end of the junction is discordant with germline, which a read error may explain. This rearrangement joins TRBV20-1 to TRBJ2-2; 12 bases match TRBD2. The germline V gene encodes CDR1 DFQATT and CDR2 SNEGSKA (reference sequence). The CDR3 length is 17 residues. In DNA form, the CDR3 reads TGCAGTGCCTTCCCCCCGACTAGCGGGAGAAGCACCGGGGAGCCGTTTTTT. Amino acids: CSAFPPTSGRSTGEPFF.

This chain connects TRBV10-1 to TRBJ2-3; 12 nucleotides match TRBD2. Trimming cost V 5 bases and J 1 base; bases outside gene matches: 7. Per germline, CDR1 WNHNN and CDR2 SYGVQD (reference sequence). The CDR3 consists of 17 residues. This chain's CDR3 is CASSPSSGRAGTDTQYF. CDR3 nucleotides: TGCGCCAGCAGTCCATCTAGCGGGAGGGCCGGCACAGATACGCAGTATTTT.

This clonotype appeared many times. This chain uses TRBV20-1 with TRBJ2-1; 10 bases line up with TRBD2. The CDR3 has 17 amino acids. Germline CDR1 and CDR2: DFQATT and SNEGSKA (reference sequence). The ends lost 4 bases at V and 5 bases at J; junction bases unmatched: 14. CDR3 coding DNA: TGCAGTGCTACTAGACTAGCGGGTCCCGGAGTGCACAATGAGCAGTTCTTC. This translates into CSATRLAGPGVHNEQFF.

The chain is built from TRBV12-3 or TRBV12-4 and TRBJ2-1, with TRBD2 matching 8 bases. V trimming: 1 base; J trimming: 8 bases; junction bases outside the gene matches: 13. The CDR3 has 17 amino acids. CDR3 in amino acids: CASSLVRGANGVDEQFF. The CDR3 coding sequence is TGTGCCAGCAGTTTAGTGCGGGGGGCCAATGGGGTGGATGAGCAGTTCTTC.

The V gene is TRBV2, the J gene TRBJ1-2; maybe TRBD1 (5 bases). Per the germline V gene, CDR1 is SNHLY and CDR2 is FYNNEI. The CDR3 is 14 residues long. V lost 5 bases, J lost 8 bases, and 18 bases lay in between. CDR3 region: CASSYSGRDGGYTF. The CDR3 DNA sequence: TGTGCCAGCAGTTACTCGGGCAGGGATGGCGGCTACACCTTC.

The genes are TRBV19 and TRBJ1-3; 8 bases fit TRBD1. The CDR3 is made up of 15 amino acids. V shed 3 bases and J 4 bases; nucleotides not matched to a gene: 5. In germline, CDR1 is LNHDA, CDR2 SQIVND (reference sequence). For the CDR3, the DNA is TGTGCCAGTAGTATCCCGACAGGGGCAGGAAACACCATATATTTT. Translating it yields CASSIPTGAGNTIYF.

This clonotype has just a few counts. The chain combines TRBV2 with TRBJ1-1; D gene unclear. V gave up 6 bases and J gave up 4 bases, with 12 bases separating them. CDR1 and CDR2 (germline): SNHLY, FYNNEI. There are 13 residues in the CDR3. This CDR3 reads CASSAVIGTEAFF. DNA for the CDR3: TGTGCCAGCAGCGCCGTCATAGGCACTGAAGCTTTCTTT.

The chain is built from TRBV12-3 or TRBV12-4 and TRBJ1-5, with 10 bases fitting TRBD1. The CDR3 is made up of 17 amino acids. J gave up 0 bases and V 3 bases, and 5 bases lay outside the gene matches. The CDR3 region has the DNA TGTGCCAGCAGTTTGGACAGGGGGGCATATAGCAATCAGCCCCAGCATTTT. Its translation: CASSLDRGAYSNQPQHF.

V and J are TRBV15 and TRBJ1-1, with TRBD1 matching over 7 bases. The V gene end was trimmed by 0 bases and the J gene end by 1 base; junction bases not matched to a gene: 2. Per germline, CDR1 LNHNV and CDR2 YYDKDF (reference sequence). The CDR3 spans 15 residues. CDR3 sequence: CATSRDRGTNTEAFF. The CDR3 region has the DNA TGTGCCACCAGCAGAGACAGGGGGACGAACACTGAAGCTTTCTTT.

A note on this clonotype: The junction departs from germline at one end; a sequencing error may be responsible. The chain is built from TRBV7-3 and TRBJ2-7; weak D call: TRBD2 (6 bases). CDR1 SGHTA and CDR2 FQGTGA come from the germline V gene. The CDR3 contains 13 residues. This chain's CDR3 is CTSSERAWHEQYF. CDR3 nucleotide sequence: TGTACCAGCAGCGAGCGGGCCTGGCACGAGCAGTACTTC.

In this sample, this clonotype is large. The rearrangement joins TRBV25-1 to TRBJ2-2; perhaps TRBD2 as D (7 bases). Germline V lookup: CDR1 MGHDK, CDR2 SYGVNS. V gave up 3 bases and J gave up 4 bases, with 15 bases separating them. CDR3 length: 16 amino acids. CDR3 loop: CASSDPGGGATGELFF. The CDR3 nucleotides are TGTGCCAGCAGTGATCCGGGGGGCGGCGCCACCGGGGAGCTGTTTTTT.

V is TRBV29-1 and J is TRBJ2-3; D is uncertain. The germline gives CDR1 SQVTM, CDR2 ANQGSEA. Trimming cost V 6 bases and J 4 bases, with 5 bases left between them. This CDR3 is built from 10 residues. The CDR3 nucleotides are TGCAGCGTGGGGTCAGATACGCAGTATTTT. Protein: CSVGSDTQYF.

The chain combines TRBV19 with TRBJ2-5, with 7 bases fitting TRBD2. Per germline, CDR1 LNHDA and CDR2 SQIVND (reference sequence). The CDR3 length is 15 residues. The trim removed 1 base at V and 5 bases at J, leaving 7 bases unmatched. The CDR3 region has the DNA TGTGCCAGTAGTATAGCGGCTAGCGGATTGGAGACCCAGTACTTC. This gives the protein CASSIAASGLETQYF.

The rearrangement uses TRBV2 and TRBJ1-1, with D hard to call. With 6 bases removed from V and 0 bases from J, the gap between germline ends came to 11 bases. CDR3 length equals 14 residues. CDR1 and CDR2 from the germline V gene are SNHLY and FYNNEI. DNA of the CDR3: TGTGCCAGCAGAGATGGCGTGGTGAACACTGAAGCTTTCTTT. Its protein product is CASRDGVVNTEAFF.

This clonotype has only one observation. The chain links TRBV20-1 to TRBJ1-6, with 7 bases that match TRBD1. Germline lookup yields CDR1 DFQATT and CDR2 SNEGSKA (reference sequence). CDR3 length: 16 amino acids. The J segment lost 7 bases and the V segment lost 5 bases, leaving 14 bases of the junction unmatched. CDR3 sequence: CSAREGAGHSNSPLHF. In DNA form, the CDR3 reads TGCAGTGCTCGCGAGGGGGCGGGACACTCAAATTCACCCCTCCACTTT.

V is TRBV29-1 and J is TRBJ2-1; 14 bases align to TRBD2. The CDR3 totals 15 residues. V gave up 5 bases and J gave up 7 bases; unmatched junction bases: 7. Germline assignment: CDR1 SQVTM and CDR2 ANQGSEA. CDR3 amino acids: CSVLLTSGGGNEQFF. In nucleotides, the CDR3 is TGCAGCGTTTTATTGACTAGCGGGGGGGGAAATGAGCAGTTCTTC.

This rearrangement joins TRBV29-1 to TRBJ2-7, with D tentatively TRBD1 (6 bases). The V gene lost 4 bases and the J gene lost 1 base, with 8 bases spanning the gap. The length of the CDR3 is 12 residues. CDR1 is SQVTM, CDR2 ANQGSEA, per germline. CDR3 amino acids: CSVGDNSYEQYF. The DNA of the CDR3 is TGCAGCGTTGGGGACAATTCCTACGAGCAGTACTTC.

This chain connects TRBV25-1 to TRBJ1-4; D unclear. Per germline, CDR1 MGHDK and CDR2 SYGVNS. The V and J ends lost 2 bases and 6 bases respectively, with 16 bases between them. The CDR3 runs 16 residues. CDR3 nucleotide sequence: TGTGCCAGCAGTGAAGTTTTCCGTCCTGGGGATGAAAAACTGTTTTTT. It encodes CASSEVFRPGDEKLFF. Combining the CDR3 with reference TRBV25-1 and TRBJ1-4 gives the whole variable domain EADIYQTPRYLVIGTGKKITLECSQTMGHDKMYWYQQDPGMELHLIHYSYGVNSTEKGDLSSESTVSRIRTEHFPLTLESARPSHTSQYLCASSEVFRPGDEKLFFGSGTQLSVL.